This T cell receptor (beta chain) was sequenced for a study of human T cells and chemical hapten exposure. Overall study: Diphenylcyclopropenone was administered weekly to the scalp of patients throughout the roughly 23-week study. The study's findings and limits: Since the donors had alopecia, their immune response may not be the same as that of healthy people.

This clonotype was picked up many times. Its antigen is as yet unknown. After removal of 8 bases from V and 0 bases from J, the junction contained 7 bases not matched to a gene. The CDR3 has 15 residues. CDR1 and CDR2 (germline): SNHLY, FYNNEI. A single record per CDR3 protein comes from TCRdb applying MiXCR to the RACE reads. Of about 82,000 distinct CDR3 sequences listed, approximately 6.6% are singletons. The time point: patch test 2, 6 weeks after DPC sensitization. This sample's treatment: therapeutic diphenylcyclopropenone sensitization with weekly scalp DPC. Venepuncture was done earlier than the placement of each patch test. It was from unfractionated whole blood that total RNA was extracted.

This receptor was taken from a woman aged 25 to 39 with alopecia areata. Some clones in this sample may be carry-over from other donors' samples. The genes are TRBV2 and TRBJ1-1; 9 bases fit TRBD1. This specimen was whole blood, taken in connection with sensitization to the hapten diphenylcyclopropenone (DPC). CDR3 nucleotide sequence: TGTGCCAGCTATGACAGGGGGGCGTTGAACACTGAAGCTTTCTTT. It encodes CASYDRGALNTEAFF.